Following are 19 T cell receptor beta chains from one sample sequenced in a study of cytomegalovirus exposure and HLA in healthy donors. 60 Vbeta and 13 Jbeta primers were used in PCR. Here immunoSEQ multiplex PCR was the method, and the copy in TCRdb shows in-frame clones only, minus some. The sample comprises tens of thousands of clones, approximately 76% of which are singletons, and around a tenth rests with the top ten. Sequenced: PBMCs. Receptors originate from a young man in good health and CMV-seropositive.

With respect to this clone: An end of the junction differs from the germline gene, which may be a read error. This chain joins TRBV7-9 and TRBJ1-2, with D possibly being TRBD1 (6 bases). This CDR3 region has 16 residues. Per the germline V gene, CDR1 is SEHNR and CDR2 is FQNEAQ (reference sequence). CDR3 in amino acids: CSSSSQPTGGGHGYTF. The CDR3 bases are TGTTCCAGCAGCTCCCAGCCGACAGGTGGTGGACATGGCTACACCTTC.

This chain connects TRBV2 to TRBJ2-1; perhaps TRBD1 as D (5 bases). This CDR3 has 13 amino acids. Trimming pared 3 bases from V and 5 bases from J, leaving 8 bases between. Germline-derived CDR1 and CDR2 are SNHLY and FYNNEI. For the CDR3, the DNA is TGTGCCAGCAGTGACTTGGGGCACAATGAGCAGTTCTTC. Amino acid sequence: CASSDLGHNEQFF.

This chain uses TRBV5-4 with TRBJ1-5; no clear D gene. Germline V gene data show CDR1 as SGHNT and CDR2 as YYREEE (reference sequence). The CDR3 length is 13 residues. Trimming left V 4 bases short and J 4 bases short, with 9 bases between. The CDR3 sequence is CASSPEMNQPQHF. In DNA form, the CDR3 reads TGTGCCAGCAGCCCCGAGATGAATCAGCCCCAGCATTTT.

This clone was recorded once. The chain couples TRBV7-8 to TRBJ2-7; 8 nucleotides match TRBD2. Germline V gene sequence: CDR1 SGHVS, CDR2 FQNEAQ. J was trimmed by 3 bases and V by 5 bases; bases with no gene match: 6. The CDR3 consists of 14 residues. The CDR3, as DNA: TGTGCCAGCAGCCATAGCGGGGACGGCTACGAGCAGTACTTC. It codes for CASSHSGDGYEQYF. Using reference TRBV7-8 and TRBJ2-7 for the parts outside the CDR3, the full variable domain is GAGVSQSPRYKVAKRGQDVALRCDPISGHVSLFWYQQALGQGPEFLTYFQNEAQLDKSGLPSDRFFAERPEGSVSTLKIQRTQQEDSAVYLCASSHSGDGYEQYFGPGTRLTVT.

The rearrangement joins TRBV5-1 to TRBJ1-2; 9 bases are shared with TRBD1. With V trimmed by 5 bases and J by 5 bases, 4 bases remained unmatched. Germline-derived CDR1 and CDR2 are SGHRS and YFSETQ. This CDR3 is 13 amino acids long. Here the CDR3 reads CASRPGQGYGYTF. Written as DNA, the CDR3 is TGCGCCAGCAGGCCAGGACAGGGGTATGGCTACACCTTC.

CDR3 sequence: CASSWGADTQYF. CDR3 sequence (DNA): TGTGCCAGTAGTTGGGGCGCAGATACGCAGTATTTT. The V call is TRBV19, the J call TRBJ2-3, with a tentative D call TRBD1 (5 bases). V was trimmed by 5 bases and J by 4 bases, leaving 7 bases between them. This CDR3 has 12 amino acids. Germline values: CDR1 LNHDA, CDR2 SQIVND (reference sequence).

CDR3 amino acids: CASRVGGGDEQFF. The CDR3, as DNA: TGTGCCAGCAGAGTAGGGGGGGGCGATGAGCAGTTCTTC. The chain has TRBV7-2 and TRBJ2-1; perhaps TRBD2 as D (7 bases). Germline V gene lookup returns CDR1 SGHTA and CDR2 FQGNSA. The germline V and J ends were trimmed by 6 bases and 8 bases, with 14 bases remaining between them. The CDR3 totals 13 residues. Full variable domain (missing parts from reference TRBV7-2 and TRBJ2-1): GAGVSQSPSNKVTEKGKDVELRCDPISGHTALYWYRQSLGQGLEFLIYFQGNSAPDKSGLPSDRFSAERTGGSVSTLTIQRTQQEDSAVYLCASRVGGGDEQFFGPGTRLTVL.

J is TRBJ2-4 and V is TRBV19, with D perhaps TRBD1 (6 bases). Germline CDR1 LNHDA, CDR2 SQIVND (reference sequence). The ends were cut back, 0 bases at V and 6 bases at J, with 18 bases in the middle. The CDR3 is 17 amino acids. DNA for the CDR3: TGTGCCAGTAGTATAGAGGGGTTCCCGACAGGTTTAAACATTCAGTACTTC. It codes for CASSIEGFPTGLNIQYF. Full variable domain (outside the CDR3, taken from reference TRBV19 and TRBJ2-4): DGGITQSPKYLFRKEGQNVTLSCEQNLNHDAMYWYRQDPGQGLRLIYYSQIVNDFQKGDIAEGYSVSREKKESFPLTVTSAQKNPTAFYLCASSIEGFPTGLNIQYFGAGTRLSVL.

CDR3 in DNA: TGTGCCAGCAGCCCCCAGCTAGCTTCCGAGACCCAGTACTTC. Encoded protein: CASSPQLASETQYF. This chain connects TRBV11-2 to TRBJ2-5; perhaps TRBD2 as D (5 bases). V dropped 5 bases and J dropped 5 bases, with 15 bases sitting between them. The CDR3 extends over 14 amino acids. Germline CDR1 SGHAT, CDR2 FQNNGV.

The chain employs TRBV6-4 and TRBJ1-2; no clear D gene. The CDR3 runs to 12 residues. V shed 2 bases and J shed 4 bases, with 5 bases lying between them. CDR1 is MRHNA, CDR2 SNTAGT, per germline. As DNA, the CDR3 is TGTGCCAGCAGTGACCCCGTCTATGGCTACACCTTC. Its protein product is CASSDPVYGYTF.

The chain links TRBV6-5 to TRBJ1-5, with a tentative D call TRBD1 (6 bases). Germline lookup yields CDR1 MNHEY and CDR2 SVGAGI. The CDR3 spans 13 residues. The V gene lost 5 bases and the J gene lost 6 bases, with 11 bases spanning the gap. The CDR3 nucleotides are TGTGCCAGCAGTCAGGGAGGGGGTCAGCCCCAGCATTTT. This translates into CASSQGGGQPQHF.

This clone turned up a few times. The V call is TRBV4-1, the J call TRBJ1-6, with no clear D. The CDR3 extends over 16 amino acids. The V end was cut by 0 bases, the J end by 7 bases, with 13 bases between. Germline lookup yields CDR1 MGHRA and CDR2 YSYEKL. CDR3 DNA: TGCGCCAGCAGCCAAGATCTCGGAGGGCGAAATTCACCCCTCCACTTT. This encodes CASSQDLGGRNSPLHF.

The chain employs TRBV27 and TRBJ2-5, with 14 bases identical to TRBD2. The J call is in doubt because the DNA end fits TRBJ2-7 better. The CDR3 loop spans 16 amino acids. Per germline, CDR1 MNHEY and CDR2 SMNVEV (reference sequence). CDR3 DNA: TGTGCCAGCAGTGATACCGGGACTAGCGGGGGCAACGAGCAGTACTTC. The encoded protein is CASSDTGTSGGNEQYF.

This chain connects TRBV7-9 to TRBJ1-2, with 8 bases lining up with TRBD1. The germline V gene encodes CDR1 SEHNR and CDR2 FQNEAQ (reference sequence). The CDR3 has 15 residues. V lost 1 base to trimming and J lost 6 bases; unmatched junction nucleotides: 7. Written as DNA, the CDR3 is TGTGCCAGCAGCTTAGTAGGACAGGGCGGAAATGGCTACACCTTC. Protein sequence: CASSLVGQGGNGYTF.

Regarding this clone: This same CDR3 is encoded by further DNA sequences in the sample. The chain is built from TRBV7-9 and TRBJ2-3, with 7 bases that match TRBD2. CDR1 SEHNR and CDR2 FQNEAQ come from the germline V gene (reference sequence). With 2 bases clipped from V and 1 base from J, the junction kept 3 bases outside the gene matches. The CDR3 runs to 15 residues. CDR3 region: CASSLLSGGTDTQYF. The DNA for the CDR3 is TGTGCCAGCAGCTTATTAAGCGGGGGCACAGATACGCAGTATTTT.

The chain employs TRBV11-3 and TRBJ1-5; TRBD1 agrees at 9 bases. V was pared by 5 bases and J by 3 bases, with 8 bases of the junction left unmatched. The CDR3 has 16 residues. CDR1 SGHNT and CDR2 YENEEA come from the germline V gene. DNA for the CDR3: TGTGCCAGCAGCAGCGCCGGGACAGGGTCCAATCAGCCCCAGCATTTT. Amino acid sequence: CASSSAGTGSNQPQHF. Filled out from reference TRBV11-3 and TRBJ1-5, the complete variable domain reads EAGVVQSPRYKIIEKKQPVAFWCNPISGHNTLYWYLQNLGQGPELLIRYENEEAVDDSQLPKDRFSAERLKGVDSTLKIQPAELGDSAVYLCASSSAGTGSNQPQHFGDGTRLSIL.

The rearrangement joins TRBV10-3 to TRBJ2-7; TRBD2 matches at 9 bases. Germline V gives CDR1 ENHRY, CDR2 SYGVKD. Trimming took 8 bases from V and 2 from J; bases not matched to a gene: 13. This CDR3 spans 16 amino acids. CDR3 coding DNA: TGTGCCATCGGGCGGGATAGCGGGGGCGGGCCCTACGAGCAGTACTTC. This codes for CAIGRDSGGGPYEQYF.

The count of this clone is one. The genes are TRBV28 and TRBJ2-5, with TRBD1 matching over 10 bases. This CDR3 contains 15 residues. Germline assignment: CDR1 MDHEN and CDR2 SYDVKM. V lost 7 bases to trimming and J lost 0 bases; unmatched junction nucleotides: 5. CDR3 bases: TGTGCCAGCACTCGGGGACAGGGGTACCAAGAGACCCAGTACTTC. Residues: CASTRGQGYQETQYF.

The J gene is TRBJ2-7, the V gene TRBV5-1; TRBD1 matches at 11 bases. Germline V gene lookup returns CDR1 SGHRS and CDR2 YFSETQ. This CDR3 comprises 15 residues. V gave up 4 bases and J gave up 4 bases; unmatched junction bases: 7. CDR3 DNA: TGCGCCAGCAGCCGGACAGGGGGCGTGGGATACGAGCAGTACTTC. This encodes CASSRTGGVGYEQYF.